This T cell receptor beta chain is from a study of T cells after yellow fever vaccination. Study overall: Some fractions had low cell numbers, and these were prepared with SMART-Seq v4 Ultra Low Input.

In making TCR cDNA, 5'RACE template switching added a universal primer site and UMIs to it. In TCRdb, the 5' RACE reads were re-called with MiXCR into one record per CDR3 protein. The sample shows 250,000 to 300,000 distinct CDR3 sequences, over 10% of them seen only once. Findings and caveats of the study: A minor fraction of clonotypes spanned both CD4 and CD8 compartments. On re-exposure, the response was weaker but peaked faster, at day 5 versus 15.

This clonotype was observed a handful of times. What it recognizes is unknown. CDR1 is SGHVS, CDR2 FNYEAQ, per germline. CDR3 size: 16 residues. V shed 5 bases and J 5 bases; nucleotides not matched to a gene: 9. The J gene is TRBJ2-7, the V gene TRBV7-6; TRBD2 aligns across 13 bases. The sample was CD4+ T cells sorted from PBMCs, taken 45 days after the yellow fever booster vaccination. The receptor comes from a man in his thirties or forties who received the YFV17D yellow fever vaccine. CDR3 DNA sequence: TGTGCCAGCAGCCCGTCCACTAGCGGGAGGGCCGACGAGCAGTACTTC. Residues: CASSPSTSGRADEQYF.